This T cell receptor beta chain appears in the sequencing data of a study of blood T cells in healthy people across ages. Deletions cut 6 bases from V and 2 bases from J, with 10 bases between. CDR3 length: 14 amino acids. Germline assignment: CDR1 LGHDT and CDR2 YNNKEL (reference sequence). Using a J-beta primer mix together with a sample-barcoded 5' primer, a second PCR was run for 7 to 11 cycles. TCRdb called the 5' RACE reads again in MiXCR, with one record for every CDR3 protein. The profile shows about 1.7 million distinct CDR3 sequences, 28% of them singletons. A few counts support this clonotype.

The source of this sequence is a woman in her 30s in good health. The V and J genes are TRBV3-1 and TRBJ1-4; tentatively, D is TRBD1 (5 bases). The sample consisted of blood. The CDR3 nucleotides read TGTGCCAGCAGTCGGGGGGGGACTAATGAAAAACTGTTTTTT. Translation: CASSRGGTNEKLFF.